This TCR beta chain came from a study of T cell responses to AZD1222 COVID-19 vaccine. Using immunoSEQ multiplex PCR, the repertoire was profiled, and TCRdb retains in-frame clones only, with some absent. This sample has fewer than 150,000 clones, with roughly 90% found just once. The germline CDR1 and CDR2 sequences are GTSNPN and SVGIG (reference sequence). CDR3 size: 13 residues. Trimming cost V 4 bases and J 5 bases; bases outside gene matches: 6. The chain carries TRBV30 and TRBJ1-1, with TRBD1 identical over 8 bases. The sequenced sample was peripheral blood, obtained 28 days after the second AZD1222 dose. The TCR originated in an adult who received the AZD1222 COVID-19 vaccine. CDR3 region: CAWTTQGGTEAFF. CDR3 coding DNA: TGTGCCTGGACTACACAGGGGGGAACTGAAGCTTTCTTT.